Listed below are T cell receptor beta chains from one sample, sequenced in a study of T cells expressing NK-cell markers. TCRdb reprocessed the 5' RACE reads, with one entry per CDR3 protein and no DNA. The sample has hundreds of thousands of distinct CDR3 sequences; the top ten hold roughly 5.2%. Sequencing used blood T cells: a sorted CD56 or NKG2C T cell subset, CD4+ or CD8+ T cells, or bulk PBMC T cells (not recorded which). All receptors derive from a man aged 18 to 69 in good health. Each CDR3 is given with its conserved first and last residue.

v_gene	j_gene	CDR3aa
TRBV11-2	TRBJ1-2	CASSSQGGDYGYTF
TRBV5-1	TRBJ1-3	CASSFGGSFNSGNTIYF
TRBV6-6	TRBJ2-6	CASRFARGLAGASGANVLTF
TRBV27	TRBJ1-1	CASSLRFDTEAFF
TRBV7-9	TRBJ1-3	CASSSRQDQAAIYF
TRBV4-1	TRBJ2-3	CASSQEGARVPDTQYF
TRBV7-6	TRBJ2-1	CASSARTSGGSYNEQFF
TRBV6-5	TRBJ1-1	CASSYFLGRENTEAFF
TRBV29-1	TRBJ2-2	CSVDVGRSLNTGELFF
TRBV7-9	TRBJ1-4	CASSLEGRGGEKLFF
TRBV6-1	TRBJ2-3	CASRPTVRSVDTQYF
TRBV9	TRBJ2-3	CASSVAGTPQLHTQYF
TRBV3-1	TRBJ2-2	CASSRGETGGELFF
TRBV7-2	TRBJ2-3	CASSTGLVTDTQYF
TRBV7-8	TRBJ2-3	CASSFRGWGTDTQYF
TRBV29-1	TRBJ2-3	CSVDVGHGTQYF
TRBV12-3/TRBV12-4	TRBJ2-5	CASSLALAGYETQYF
TRBV7-2	TRBJ2-7	CASSLVGTGGKQYF
TRBV4-1	TRBJ2-3	CASSQVERQGAFTDTQYF
TRBV12-3/TRBV12-4	TRBJ2-3	CASTPLGRGGRDTQYF
TRBV3-1	TRBJ2-5	CASSPRGGLSEETQYF
TRBV12-3/TRBV12-4	TRBJ2-7	CASSSLSEQYF
TRBV20-1	TRBJ1-5	CSARIPTFNQPQHF
TRBV11-2	TRBJ2-5	CASSLMSLAGGQETQYF
TRBV1	TRBJ2-5	CTSSQGWKRGGLRTQYF
TRBV12-3/TRBV12-4	TRBJ1-1	CASRTSGGINTEAFF
TRBV20-1	TRBJ2-5	CSGLTGDEETQYF
TRBV7-9	TRBJ2-2	CASRRQQTNTGELFF
TRBV2	TRBJ2-7	CASSEAKRREQYF
TRBV7-2	TRBJ1-2	CASSLGARGANYGYTF
TRBV6-6	TRBJ2-5	CASSGGGKTQYF
TRBV6-2/TRBV6-3	TRBJ2-1	CASRLGDRTGGNEQFF
TRBV20-1	TRBJ1-3	CSARGQQRTGNTIYF
TRBV29-1	TRBJ2-1	CSVGQGPYNEQFF
TRBV6-2/TRBV6-3	TRBJ2-1	CASSSGLAGEYNEQFF
TRBV12-3/TRBV12-4	TRBJ2-2	CASSTRRVGELFF
TRBV3-1	TRBJ1-3	CASSVPGKAGNTIYF
TRBV20-1	TRBJ2-7	CSARRTGEAYEQYF
TRBV29-1	TRBJ1-2	CSVWTATIGGYTF
TRBV5-1	TRBJ1-2	CASSLAAGLIDYTF
TRBV7-8	TRBJ2-7	CASSFKTASPYEQYF
TRBV11-1	TRBJ1-2	CASSLTTNYGYTF
TRBV5-6	TRBJ1-4	CASSLLNGSGKKLFF
TRBV6-1	TRBJ2-5	CASRFRDTQPETQYF
TRBV6-2/TRBV6-3	TRBJ2-3	CASSRTFSTQYF
TRBV15	TRBJ2-7	CATSRGLAGTYEQYF
TRBV20-1	TRBJ2-7	CSARALAGITYEQYF
TRBV20-1	TRBJ2-3	CSAGSVAGPRRAQYF
TRBV29-1	TRBJ2-3	CSERQGGTQYF
TRBV7-9	TRBJ2-7	CASSLGTSGGSKQYF
TRBV6-1	TRBJ2-2	CASRDRVFPGELFF
TRBV6-1	TRBJ2-3	CASASGVSTDTQYF
TRBV27	TRBJ1-1	CASSLSRLNTEAFF
TRBV12-3/TRBV12-4	TRBJ2-7	CASSERGALTYEQYF
TRBV5-1	TRBJ2-1	CASSLAPWGGFGNEQFF
TRBV5-1	TRBJ2-5	CASSFNLGQETQYF
TRBV3-1	TRBJ2-5	CASSQERGLMKTQYF
TRBV7-2	TRBJ2-7	CASSFLTGKLYEQYF
TRBV20-1	TRBJ2-2	CSAQTRYTGELFF